This T cell receptor (beta chain) comes out of a study of identical twins. In TCRdb, the 5' RACE reads were re-called with MiXCR into one record per CDR3 protein. The sample yields about 700,000 distinct CDR3 sequences, over 5% seen once. This CDR3 spans 15 amino acids. Trimming removed 3 bases at V and 1 base at J, with 11 bases between. This clonotype was observed many times. J is TRBJ2-3 and V is TRBV12-3 or TRBV12-4; D assignment may be TRBD1 or TRBD2 (6 bases each). Sequenced: naive T cells sorted from blood. This TCR came from a man between 18 and 35 years old in good health. DNA of the CDR3: TGTGCCAGCAGTTTTTTCGGGGGCGGCACAGATACGCAGTATTTT. Its protein product is CASSFFGGGTDTQYF.